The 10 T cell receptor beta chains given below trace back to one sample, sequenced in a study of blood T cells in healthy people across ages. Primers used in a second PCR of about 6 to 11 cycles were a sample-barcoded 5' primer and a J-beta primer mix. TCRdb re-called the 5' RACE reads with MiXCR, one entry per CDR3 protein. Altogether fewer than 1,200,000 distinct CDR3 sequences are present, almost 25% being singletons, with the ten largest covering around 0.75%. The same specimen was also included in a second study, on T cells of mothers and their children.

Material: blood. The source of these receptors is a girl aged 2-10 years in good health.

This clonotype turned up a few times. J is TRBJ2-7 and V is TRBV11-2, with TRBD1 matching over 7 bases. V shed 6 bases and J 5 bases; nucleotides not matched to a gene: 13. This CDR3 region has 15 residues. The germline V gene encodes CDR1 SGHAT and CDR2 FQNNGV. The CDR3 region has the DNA TGTGCCAGCAGACGATTTGGACAAGGGGGCGACGAGCAGTACTTC. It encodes CASRRFGQGGDEQYF.

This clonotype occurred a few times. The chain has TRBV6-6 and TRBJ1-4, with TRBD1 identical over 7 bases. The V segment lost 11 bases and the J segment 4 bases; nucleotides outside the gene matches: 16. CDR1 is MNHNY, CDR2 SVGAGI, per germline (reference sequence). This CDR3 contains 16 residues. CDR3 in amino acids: CAGQDRDPTHNEKLFF. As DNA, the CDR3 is TGTGCCGGCCAAGACAGGGACCCAACCCATAATGAAAAACTGTTTTTT.

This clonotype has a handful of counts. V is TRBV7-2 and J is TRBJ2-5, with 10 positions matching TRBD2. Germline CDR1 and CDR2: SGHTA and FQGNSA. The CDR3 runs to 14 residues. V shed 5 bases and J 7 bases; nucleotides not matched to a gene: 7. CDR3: CASSPSGGLGTQYF. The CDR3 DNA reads TGTGCCAGCAGCCCTAGCGGGGGCCTAGGGACCCAGTACTTC.

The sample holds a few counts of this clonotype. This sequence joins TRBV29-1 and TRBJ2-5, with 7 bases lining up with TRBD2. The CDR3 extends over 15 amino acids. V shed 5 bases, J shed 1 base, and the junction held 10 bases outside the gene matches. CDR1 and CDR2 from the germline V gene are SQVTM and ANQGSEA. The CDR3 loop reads CSVYVERGPQETQYF. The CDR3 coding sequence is TGCAGCGTTTATGTGGAGCGGGGCCCCCAAGAGACCCAGTACTTC.

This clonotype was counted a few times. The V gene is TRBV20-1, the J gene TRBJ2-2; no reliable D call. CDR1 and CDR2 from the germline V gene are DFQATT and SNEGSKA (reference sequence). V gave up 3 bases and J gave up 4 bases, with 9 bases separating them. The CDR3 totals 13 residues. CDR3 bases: TGCAGTGCTAGGGAAAAACTCACCGGGGAGCTGTTTTTT. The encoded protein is CSAREKLTGELFF.

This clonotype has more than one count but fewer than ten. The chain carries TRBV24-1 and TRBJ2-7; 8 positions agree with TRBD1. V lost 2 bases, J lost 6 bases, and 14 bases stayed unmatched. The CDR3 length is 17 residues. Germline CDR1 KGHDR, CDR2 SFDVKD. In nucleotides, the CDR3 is TGTGCCACCAGTGATTCTAAAGGGGACAGGAGGGGACGCGAGCAGTACTTC. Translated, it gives CATSDSKGDRRGREQYF.

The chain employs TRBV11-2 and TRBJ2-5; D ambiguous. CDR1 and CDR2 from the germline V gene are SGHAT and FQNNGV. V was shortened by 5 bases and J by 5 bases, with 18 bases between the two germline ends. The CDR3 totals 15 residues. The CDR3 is CASSPYTQVEETQYF. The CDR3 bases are TGTGCCAGCAGCCCATACACGCAGGTCGAGGAGACCCAGTACTTC.

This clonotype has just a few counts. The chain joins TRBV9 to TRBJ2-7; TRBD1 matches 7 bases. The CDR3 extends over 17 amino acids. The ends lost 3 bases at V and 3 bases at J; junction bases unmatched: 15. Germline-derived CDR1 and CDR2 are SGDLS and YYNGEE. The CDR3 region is CASSEPRTGPHRYEQYF. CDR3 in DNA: TGTGCCAGCAGCGAGCCTCGGACAGGACCACACCGCTACGAGCAGTACTTC.

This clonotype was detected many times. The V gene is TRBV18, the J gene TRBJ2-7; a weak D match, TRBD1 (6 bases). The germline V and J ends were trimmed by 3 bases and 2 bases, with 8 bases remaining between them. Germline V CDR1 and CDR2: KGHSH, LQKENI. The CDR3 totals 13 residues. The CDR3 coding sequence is TGTGCCAGCTCACCGGGACAAACCTACGAGCAGTACTTC. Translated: CASSPGQTYEQYF.

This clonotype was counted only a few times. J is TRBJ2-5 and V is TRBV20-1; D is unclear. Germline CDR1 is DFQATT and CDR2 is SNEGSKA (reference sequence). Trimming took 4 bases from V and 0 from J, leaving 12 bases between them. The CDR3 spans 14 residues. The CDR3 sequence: CSAIDVQDQETQYF. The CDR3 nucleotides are TGCAGTGCTATCGATGTCCAGGACCAAGAGACCCAGTACTTC.